Presented here are 19 T cell receptor beta chains from one specimen sequenced in a study of T cell changes during pregnancy in multiple sclerosis. The table came from immunoSEQ multiplex PCR; TCRdb's copy has only in-frame clones and leaves some out. The sample shows approximately 63,000 clones, 90% to 95% of them seen only once. Here the sequenced sample was peripheral blood, taken after pregnancy. These receptor sequences come from a female donor in good health, enrolled as a control in a pregnancy study.

Comment on this clone: The junction does not match germline at one end; this may be a read error. The chain combines TRBV7-7 with TRBJ1-6; 7 nucleotides match TRBD1. The CDR3 loop spans 19 amino acids. Germline values: CDR1 SSHAT, CDR2 FNYEAQ (reference sequence). The CDR3 sequence is CASNRRAGGRRDGNSPLHF. CDR3 coding DNA: TGTGCTAGCAACCGCCGGGCAGGGGGACGCCGGGATGGTAATTCACCCCTCCACTTT. The full variable domain, in which reference TRBV7-7 and TRBJ1-6 provide the parts outside the CDR3, is GAGVSQSPRYKVTKRGQDVTLRCDPISSHATLYWYQQALGQGPEFLTYFNYEAQPDKSGLPSDRFSAERPEGSISTLTIQRTEQRDSAMYRCASNRRAGGRRDGNSPLHFGNGTRLTVT.

This clone has only a few counts. The genes are TRBV7-9 and TRBJ1-1; 9 bases match TRBD1. With V trimmed by 6 bases and J by 3 bases, 8 bases remained unmatched. The CDR3 contains 15 residues. Germline values: CDR1 SEHNR, CDR2 FQNEAQ (reference sequence). CDR3 coding DNA: TGTGCCAGCAGGATACAGGGGGCGTGGGACACTGAAGCTTTCTTT. Its protein is CASRIQGAWDTEAFF.

This clone came up once. The genes are TRBV29-1 and TRBJ1-1; possibly TRBD1 for D (6 bases). This CDR3 has 14 residues. The germline V gene has CDR1 SQVTM and CDR2 ANQGSEA. The V gene lost 6 bases and the J gene lost 5 bases, with 19 bases spanning the gap. For the CDR3, the DNA is TGCAGCGTGGCGGTAACAGGGAGTGGGACTGAAGCTTTCTTT. Protein sequence: CSVAVTGSGTEAFF.

The J gene is TRBJ1-2, the V gene TRBV19; 9 nucleotides align to TRBD1. The J segment lost 0 bases and the V segment lost 4 bases, leaving 12 bases of the junction unmatched. Germline V CDR1 and CDR2: LNHDA, SQIVND (reference sequence). The CDR3 has 18 residues. This chain's CDR3 is CASSTQDRGYHSNYGYTF. Written as DNA, the CDR3 is TGTGCCAGTAGTACCCAGGACAGGGGCTACCATTCTAACTATGGCTACACCTTC.

This chain uses TRBV5-4 with TRBJ2-1; TRBD1 might be the D (6 bases). Germline lookup yields CDR1 SGHNT and CDR2 YYREEE (reference sequence). V lost 0 bases to trimming and J lost 5 bases, with 12 bases between them. The CDR3 length is 15 residues. CDR3 bases: TGTGCCAGCAGCTTGGTGTGGACAGTAAACAATGAGCAGTTCTTC. As protein: CASSLVWTVNNEQFF.

Here the CDR3 DNA reads TGTGCCAGCAGCCAAGCCCCCCCGGGGGAGCAGTACTTC. The encoded protein is CASSQAPPGEQYF. This chain joins TRBV4-2 and TRBJ2-7; D may be TRBD2 (5 bases). CDR1 and CDR2 from the germline V gene are LGHNA and YNFKEQ. The CDR3 has 13 residues. Deletions cut 1 base from V and 7 bases from J, with 11 bases between.

This clone was seen only once. The J gene is TRBJ2-7, the V gene TRBV5-1; a weak D match, TRBD1 (6 bases). CDR1 is SGHRS and CDR2 is YFSETQ in the germline V gene. CDR3 length equals 13 residues. V was cut by 4 bases and J by 0 bases, with 8 bases left in between. This chain's CDR3 is CASSQGSSYEQYF. CDR3 in DNA: TGCGCCAGCAGCCAGGGGAGCTCCTACGAGCAGTACTTC.

This clone has just one count. The chain joins TRBV6-1 to TRBJ2-7, with D perhaps matching TRBD1 (7 bases). Germline CDR1 reads MNHNS; CDR2 reads SASEGT. V lost 11 bases and J lost 5, with 19 bases in between. CDR3 length: 13 residues. As DNA, the CDR3 is TGTGCCGGGGGGACAAGGGGGCTCGACGAGCAGTACTTC. Translation: CAGGTRGLDEQYF.

This clone appeared once. In DNA form, the CDR3 reads TGTGCCAGCAGCAATTTCCCGGGACAGGGAGGCGGAACTGAAGCTTTCTTT. It is translated as CASSNFPGQGGGTEAFF. This chain uses TRBV7-2 with TRBJ1-1, with 9 bases fitting TRBD1. CDR3 size: 17 residues. CDR1 and CDR2 (germline): SGHTA, FQGNSA. Trimming cost V 5 bases and J 5 bases; bases outside gene matches: 15.

The V gene is TRBV2, the J gene TRBJ2-3; TRBD2 aligns across 8 bases. The CDR3 consists of 17 residues. CDR1 SNHLY and CDR2 FYNNEI come from the germline V gene. Trimming took 6 bases from V and 1 from J; bases not matched to a gene: 12. CDR3: CASSSHDGGGRTDTQYF. The CDR3, as DNA: TGTGCCAGCAGCTCCCACGACGGGGGGGGGCGCACAGATACGCAGTATTTT.

This sequence joins TRBV13 and TRBJ2-7, with D maybe TRBD1 (5 bases). CDR1 PRHDT and CDR2 FYEKMQ come from the germline V gene (reference sequence). Trimming pared 5 bases from V and 5 bases from J, leaving 19 bases between. The CDR3 consists of 15 residues. The CDR3 region has the DNA TGTGCCAGCAGCCGTCTAGGGGCGCAGAGCCACGAGCAGTACTTC. It encodes CASSRLGAQSHEQYF.

CDR3 region: CASSQVGLAGANEQFF. CDR3 sequence (DNA): TGCGCCAGCAGCCAAGTTGGTCTAGCGGGGGCCAATGAGCAGTTCTTC. The chain employs TRBV4-1 and TRBJ2-1, with 10 bases fitting TRBD2. CDR3 size: 16 residues. CDR1 MGHRA and CDR2 YSYEKL come from the germline V gene. The J segment lost 6 bases and the V segment lost 1 base, leaving 6 bases of the junction unmatched.

This clone was seen just once. The V and J genes are TRBV19 and TRBJ2-1; D call uncertain. Germline V lookup: CDR1 LNHDA, CDR2 SQIVND (reference sequence). There are 14 residues in the CDR3. Between the trimmed V and J ends, which lost 3 bases and 9 bases, there was a span of 15 bases. CDR3 residues: CASSISPRPSEQFF. The CDR3 DNA is TGTGCCAGTAGTATTTCTCCCCGCCCCAGTGAGCAGTTCTTC.

CDR3 DNA sequence: TGTGCCAGCAGCGTTGTCCCTACAGGACGTAATTCACCCCTCCACTTT. This translates into CASSVVPTGRNSPLHF. The V call is TRBV9, the J call TRBJ1-6, with D tentatively TRBD1 (5 bases). Germline CDR1 and CDR2: SGDLS and YYNGEE. The CDR3 sequence is 16 residues long. Deletions cut 2 bases from V and 6 bases from J, with 15 bases between.

In this sample, this clone turned up once. This rearrangement joins TRBV7-6 to TRBJ2-2; 7 bases map to TRBD1. Germline assignment: CDR1 SGHVS and CDR2 FNYEAQ. The V segment lost 1 base and the J segment 4 bases; nucleotides outside the gene matches: 9. The CDR3 has 17 amino acids. The CDR3 sequence is CASSLEGTAQITGELFF. DNA of the CDR3: TGTGCCAGCAGCTTAGAGGGGACAGCTCAGATCACCGGGGAGCTGTTTTTT.

The chain is built from TRBV9 and TRBJ2-7, with unresolved D. Looked up from germline, CDR1 is SGDLS and CDR2 is YYNGEE. This CDR3 contains 14 residues. The germline V and J ends were trimmed by 0 bases and 3 bases, with 10 bases remaining between them. This CDR3 is CASSVGRNDYEQYF. CDR3 in DNA: TGTGCCAGCAGCGTAGGGCGGAACGACTACGAGCAGTACTTC.

The rearrangement joins TRBV2 to TRBJ1-5; 9 bases are a match to TRBD1. Germline V gene data show CDR1 as SNHLY and CDR2 as FYNNEI. Trimming at V came to 4 bases and at J to 4 bases, leaving 2 bases not matched to a gene. This CDR3 has 14 residues. This chain's CDR3 is CASSGTGANQPQHF. CDR3 bases: TGTGCCAGCAGTGGGACAGGGGCAAATCAGCCCCAGCATTTT.

The chain is built from TRBV5-4 and TRBJ1-3, with D uncertain. Germline values: CDR1 SGHNT, CDR2 YYREEE (reference sequence). Trimming removed 0 bases at V and 6 bases at J, with 7 bases between. This CDR3 is built from 13 residues. The CDR3 sequence is CASSLGQSNTIYF. The CDR3 DNA sequence: TGTGCCAGCAGCTTGGGTCAGTCAAACACCATATATTTT.

V and J are TRBV30 and TRBJ2-3, with 8 bases aligning to TRBD2. The CDR3 contains 20 residues. The germline CDR1 and CDR2 sequences are GTSNPN and SVGIG (reference sequence). J gave up 1 base and V 0 bases, and 18 bases lay outside the gene matches. Written as DNA, the CDR3 is TGTGCCTGGAGTGTATTTCGGGAGGGTTGGGGGCGGGGGGGCACAGATACGCAGTATTTT. It translates to CAWSVFREGWGRGGTDTQYF.